This TCR beta chain is drawn from a study of T cell responses to AZD1222 COVID-19 vaccine. The wider study: The study pooled second doses at about 4 or about 12 weeks.

The V end was cut by 1 base, the J end by 5 bases, with 14 bases between. CDR1 LGHDT and CDR2 YNNKEL come from the germline V gene (reference sequence). The CDR3 sequence is 15 residues long. Whole-study findings and limits: Spike-wide coverage was observed for vaccine-associated CD4 TCRs, with dominant responses at 160-218 and 743-854. In all cases, repertoires were sampled only after the peak T cell response.

Remarks on this clone: The antigen remains unidentified.

Measured with immunoSEQ multiplex PCR; TCRdb has only the in-frame clones, and not every one. The sample lists more than 110,000 clones; about nine tenths were seen once. The J gene is TRBJ1-1, the V gene TRBV3-1 (or the pseudogene TRBV3-2); D remains unclear. Sample: peripheral blood, taken on day 0 of AZD1222 vaccination. The TCR sequence derives from an adult in good health. CDR3: CASSQGVRWNTEAFF. For the CDR3, the DNA is TGTGCCAGCAGCCAAGGGGTCCGGTGGAATACTGAAGCTTTCTTT.